This is a list of T cell receptor beta chains from one sample in a study of blood T cell repertoires in COVID-19. Method: immunoSEQ multiplex PCR; TCRdb's copy keeps in-frame clones and lacks some. The sample holds 220,000 or so clones, over 80% seen once. Sequenced sample: PBMCs or T cells enriched from blood (not recorded which). The receptors were gathered from a woman in her thirties or forties who had recovered from COVID-19. CDR3s include the opening cysteine and the closing phenylalanine or tryptophan. The D gene is left open where the match is weak. Not all rows give a size; the values are once, few, many and, for expanded clones, a class.

DNA	CDR3	V	J	D	size
TGTGCCAGCAGCTCAGGGGGCGGATATAACTATGGCTACACCTTC	CASSSGGGYNYGYTF	TRBV11-2	TRBJ1-2	TRBD1	-
TGCAGCGTTGTAAGGGGATCTGAAGCTTTCTTT	CSVVRGSEAFF	TRBV29-1	TRBJ1-1	-	-
TGTGCCAGCAGTTCCCCTCAGACTAGCGGGAGCAGGAATGAGCAGTTCTTC	CASSSPQTSGSRNEQFF	TRBV27	TRBJ2-1	TRBD2	-
TGCGCCAGCAGCTTGGATCTAGCGAGACCCTACGAGCAGTACTTC	CASSLDLARPYEQYF	TRBV5-1	TRBJ2-7	-	-
TGTGCCAGCAGCCAATGGACTGCCGCACGAGAGCAGTTCTTC	CASSQWTAAREQFF	TRBV14	TRBJ2-1	-	-
TGTGCCAGTAGAATCGACAGGCTGAACACCGGGGAGCTGTTTTTT	CASRIDRLNTGELFF	TRBV19	TRBJ2-2	-	-
TGTGCCACCAGTGATGCCGGACAGGGTGGCTATGGCTACACCTTC	CATSDAGQGGYGYTF	TRBV24-1	TRBJ1-2	TRBD1	-
TGTGCCAGCAGCGACACAAGTGGGAACACTGAAGCTTTCTTT	CASSDTSGNTEAFF	TRBV9	TRBJ1-1	-	-
TGTGCCAGCCTACCAGGGGCTAGCAACACCGGGGAGCTGTTTTTT	CASLPGASNTGELFF	TRBV28	TRBJ2-2	-	-
TGTGCCAGCAGCCCTACGGGGTCCCTAGGGAATGAGCAGTTCTTC	CASSPTGSLGNEQFF	TRBV5-4	TRBJ2-1	-	-
TGTGCCAGCAGCCTACTAGCGGGAGGTCCGGAGACCCAGTACTTC	CASSLLAGGPETQYF	TRBV7-9	TRBJ2-5	TRBD2	-
TGTGCCAGCAGCGGACCGGGACTAGCGGGATTAAATACGCAGTATTTT	CASSGPGLAGLNTQYF	TRBV5-6	TRBJ2-3	TRBD2	-
TGTGCCAGCAGCTCCATACAGGGGCCGGACTACAATGAGCAGTTCTTC	CASSSIQGPDYNEQFF	TRBV11-2	TRBJ2-1	TRBD1	-
TGCGCCAGCAGCCTGGCTCTACCAGGGGGTTTAGTAGATACGCAGTATTTT	CASSLALPGGLVDTQYF	TRBV5-1	TRBJ2-3	TRBD1	once
TGCGCCAGCAGTTGGCCAGGGGGGTCCTACGAGCAGTACTTC	CASSWPGGSYEQYF	TRBV5-1	TRBJ2-7	-	-
TGTGCCAGCAGCGTAGTTGGTACAGGGGATACCGAGCAGTACTTC	CASSVVGTGDTEQYF	TRBV9	TRBJ2-7	TRBD1	-
TGTGCCAGCAGTTTTGGGCAGGCCTATTCACCCCTCCACTTT	CASSFGQAYSPLHF	TRBV28	TRBJ1-6	-	-
TGTGCCAGCAGGACTGAGAGCAATCAGCCCCAGCATTTT	CASRTESNQPQHF	TRBV2	TRBJ1-5	-	-
TGCGCCAGCAGCCGGGTTCGAGGGACCGGGGAGCTGTTTTTT	CASSRVRGTGELFF	TRBV4-3	TRBJ2-2	-	once
TGTGCCAGCTCACCACCGGGACAGCCTGGAAACACCATATATTTT	CASSPPGQPGNTIYF	TRBV18	TRBJ1-3	TRBD1	-
TGTGCCAGCAGCCCCGCGAGCTATGAGCAGTTCTTC	CASSPASYEQFF	TRBV7-2	TRBJ2-1	-	-
TGTGCCAGCAGTCACGGGACAGGGCTTTCGGGGGAGCTGTTTTTT	CASSHGTGLSGELFF	TRBV11-3	TRBJ2-2	TRBD1	-
TGTGCCAGCAGCTCCGCCCGGACAGTTCACTATGGCTACACCTTC	CASSSARTVHYGYTF	TRBV11-2	TRBJ1-2	-	few
TGTGCCAGCAGCCAAGGGACTAGCGGGATTAGAGAGACCCAGTACTTC	CASSQGTSGIRETQYF	TRBV3-1/TRBV3-2	TRBJ2-5	TRBD2	-
TGTGCCAGCAGCAAAGCGACCAATGACGGGGACTATGGCTACACCTTC	CASSKATNDGDYGYTF	TRBV21-1	TRBJ1-2	-	-
TGTGCCAGCACTGGACAGATCCAAGAGACCCAGTACTTC	CASTGQIQETQYF	TRBV7-8	TRBJ2-5	-	-
TGTGCCAGTACCCTGAGGGCAACTAGCGGGAGTCGGTCCGGGGAGCTGTTTTTT	CASTLRATSGSRSGELFF	TRBV19	TRBJ2-2	TRBD2	-
TGTGCCAGCAGCTTAGAAGTAGCCACTGAAGCTTTCTTT	CASSLEVATEAFF	TRBV7-2	TRBJ1-1	-	-
TGTGCCAGTACAGGGTCCGAGACCCAGTACTTC	CASTGSETQYF	TRBV7-9	TRBJ2-5	-	-
TGTGCCAGCAGCACACCTAACACTGAAGCTTTCTTT	CASSTPNTEAFF	TRBV2	TRBJ1-1	-	-
TGTGCCAGCAGTTTTAAGGGGGTCTATGAGCAGTTCTTC	CASSFKGVYEQFF	TRBV6-2/TRBV6-3	TRBJ2-1	-	-
TGTGTCAGAAGCTTGCGGGAGACCCAGTACTTC	CVRSLRETQYF	TRBV7-5	TRBJ2-5	-	-
TGTGCCAGCAGAGGAGCGGGTTTCACAGATACGCAGTATTTT	CASRGAGFTDTQYF	TRBV14	TRBJ2-3	-	-
TGCGCCAGCAGCCCCGGACTGTATAGCAATCAGCCCCAGCATTTT	CASSPGLYSNQPQHF	TRBV4-3	TRBJ1-5	-	-
TGTGCCACCCCAGGGCCTAACTCTGGAAACACCATATATTTT	CATPGPNSGNTIYF	TRBV27	TRBJ1-3	-	-
TGTGCCAGCTCACCCCCGGGACAGGGGGCGTCTGATGGCTACACCTTC	CASSPPGQGASDGYTF	TRBV18	TRBJ1-2	TRBD1	-
TGTGCCAGTAGTGCGACAGGGTTTAACAATGAGCAGTTCTTC	CASSATGFNNEQFF	TRBV19	TRBJ2-1	TRBD1	-
TGTGCCAGCAGCTCCAGGGGTTACCCCCCTGGGGCCAACGTCCTGACTTTC	CASSSRGYPPGANVLTF	TRBV7-6	TRBJ2-6	-	-
TGCGCCAGCAGCCCCGGGGGAAGGGCGGGTGGCTACACCTTC	CASSPGGRAGGYTF	TRBV5-1	TRBJ1-2	-	-
TGTGCCAGCAGCTCGACAGGGAAATACGAGCAGTACTTC	CASSSTGKYEQYF	TRBV28	TRBJ2-7	TRBD1	once
TGTGCCAGCAGCCTGACTAGCGGGAGAAACACCGGGGAGCTGTTTTTT	CASSLTSGRNTGELFF	TRBV2	TRBJ2-2	TRBD2	once
TGTGCCAGCAGCCAAGATAAGACTGTCAATCAGCCCCAGCATTTT	CASSQDKTVNQPQHF	TRBV3-1/TRBV3-2	TRBJ1-5	-	-
TGTGCCAGCGGTCAAGTCCGGGACGAGCAGTACTTC	CASGQVRDEQYF	TRBV2	TRBJ2-7	-	many